This T cell receptor beta chain was sequenced during a study of blood T cell repertoires in COVID-19. The protocol was immunoSEQ multiplex PCR, while the TCRdb copy is restricted to in-frame clones and leaves out a portion. This sample has 350,000 to 400,000 clones, with roughly 91% found just once. The CDR3 is 16 amino acids. Sequencing was carried out using PBMCs or T cells enriched from blood (not recorded which). The rearrangement joins TRBV21-1 to TRBJ2-7; the table gives TRBD2 as D, unverified against the DNA. TRBV21-1 counts as a pseudogene. This clonotype originated in a woman aged 18-35 years who had recovered from COVID-19. CDR3 sequence (DNA): TGTGCCAGCAGCAGATCAACGGACCAACTTCTAGCGGGGCAGTACTTC. This gives the protein CASSRSTDQLLAGQYF.